Listed below are T cell receptor beta chains from one sample, sequenced in a study of T cells in Graves' hyperthyroidism and ophthalmopathy. TCRdb re-called the multiplex PCR reads through MiXCR, storing one row per CDR3 protein. Here the sample spans about 640,000 distinct CDR3 sequences, about 20% being singletons. The sequenced sample consisted of blood. These TCRs come from a man under 40 with Graves' ophthalmopathy. The CDR3 runs from the conserved cysteine through the conserved F or W. The D gene is left open where the match is weak. Clone size is not always given. Where it is, it says once, few, many or a class for expanded clones.

cdr3_length: 15; d_call: -; v_call: TRBV28; clone_size: many; j_call: TRBJ1-1; cdr3_nt: TGTGCCAGCAGTTTACTGGCTGGGGGACTCACTGAAGCTTTCTTT; cdr3_aa: CASSLLAGGLTEAFF
cdr3_length: 14; d_call: TRBD1; v_call: TRBV6-2/TRBV6-3; clone_size: few; j_call: TRBJ2-2; cdr3_nt: TGTGCCAGCAGTTTTGACAGGGCGTTCGGGGAGCTGTTTTTT; cdr3_aa: CASSFDRAFGELFF
cdr3_length: 15; d_call: -; v_call: TRBV28; clone_size: few; j_call: TRBJ1-5; cdr3_nt: TGTGCCAGCAGTTTAGCCGGGACGGCCTATCAGCCCCAGCATTTT; cdr3_aa: CASSLAGTAYQPQHF
cdr3_length: 13; d_call: -; v_call: TRBV30; clone_size: -; j_call: TRBJ2-7; cdr3_nt: TGTGCCTGGAGTGGGGACGGGAAGGACGAGCAGTACTTC; cdr3_aa: CAWSGDGKDEQYF
cdr3_length: 16; d_call: -; v_call: TRBV7-2; clone_size: many; j_call: TRBJ2-1; cdr3_nt: TGTGCCAGCAGCGATGGCCGGGCACCCCACCTCAATGAGCAGTTCTTC; cdr3_aa: CASSDGRAPHLNEQFF
cdr3_length: 14; d_call: -; v_call: TRBV20-1; clone_size: few; j_call: TRBJ1-5; cdr3_nt: TGCAGTGCTAGAGATATCACAGTCAATCAGCCCCAGCATTTT; cdr3_aa: CSARDITVNQPQHF
cdr3_length: 13; d_call: TRBD1; v_call: TRBV18; clone_size: -; j_call: TRBJ1-1; cdr3_nt: TGTGCCAGCTCAGATACAGGGGACACTGAAGCTTTCTTT; cdr3_aa: CASSDTGDTEAFF
cdr3_length: 14; d_call: TRBD2; v_call: TRBV6-1; clone_size: once; j_call: TRBJ2-3; cdr3_nt: TGTGCCAGCAGCCTGAGCGGGAGGGTTGATACGCAGTATTTT; cdr3_aa: CASSLSGRVDTQYF
cdr3_length: 15; d_call: TRBD1; v_call: TRBV2; clone_size: -; j_call: TRBJ2-7; cdr3_nt: TGTGCCAGCAGTGACTTTGGACAGGCTAACTACGAGCAGTACTTC; cdr3_aa: CASSDFGQANYEQYF
cdr3_length: 15; d_call: -; v_call: TRBV11-2; clone_size: few; j_call: TRBJ2-5; cdr3_nt: TGTGCCAGCAGCTTAGATCGGAGCTATCAAGAGACCCAGTACTTC; cdr3_aa: CASSLDRSYQETQYF
cdr3_length: 12; d_call: -; v_call: TRBV6-1; clone_size: -; j_call: TRBJ1-1; cdr3_nt: TGTGCCAGCAGCGGGGACTACACTGAAGCTTTCTTT; cdr3_aa: CASSGDYTEAFF
cdr3_length: 15; d_call: TRBD1; v_call: TRBV7-9; clone_size: few; j_call: TRBJ1-2; cdr3_nt: TGTGCCAGCAGCCCCGAGGACAGGGTCCCGATCGGCTACACCTTC; cdr3_aa: CASSPEDRVPIGYTF
cdr3_length: 17; d_call: -; v_call: TRBV10-3; clone_size: few; j_call: TRBJ1-2; cdr3_nt: TGTGCCATCAGTGAGTCTTGGACAGTTACCACAAACTATGGCTACACCTTC; cdr3_aa: CAISESWTVTTNYGYTF
cdr3_length: 15; d_call: -; v_call: TRBV10-2; clone_size: -; j_call: TRBJ2-2; cdr3_nt: TGCGCCAGCAGTATCGGGACACATGTTCCCGGGGAGCTGTTTTTT; cdr3_aa: CASSIGTHVPGELFF
cdr3_length: 18; d_call: TRBD2; v_call: TRBV28; clone_size: few; j_call: TRBJ2-3; cdr3_nt: TGTGCCAGCAGTTTGCTTGGTGGGACTAGCGGGAGTAGAGATACGCAGTATTTT; cdr3_aa: CASSLLGGTSGSRDTQYF
cdr3_length: 16; d_call: TRBD1; v_call: TRBV12-3/TRBV12-4; clone_size: -; j_call: TRBJ2-7; cdr3_nt: TGTGCCAGCAGTTTAGCGTACCAGGGGGTTTCCTACGAGCAGTACTTC; cdr3_aa: CASSLAYQGVSYEQYF
cdr3_length: 13; d_call: TRBD1; v_call: TRBV20-1; clone_size: many; j_call: TRBJ1-5; cdr3_nt: TGCAGTGGGACAGGGGTTAGCAATCAGCCCCAGCATTTT; cdr3_aa: CSGTGVSNQPQHF
cdr3_length: 13; d_call: TRBD1; v_call: TRBV7-7; clone_size: -; j_call: TRBJ2-7; cdr3_nt: TGTGCTAGCAGCTTAGTAAACAGGGGCGAGCAGTACTTC; cdr3_aa: CASSLVNRGEQYF
cdr3_length: 11; d_call: -; v_call: TRBV3-1; clone_size: many; j_call: TRBJ2-1; cdr3_nt: TGTGCCAGCAGCCAAACCTATGAGCAGTTCTTC; cdr3_aa: CASSQTYEQFF
cdr3_length: 14; d_call: -; v_call: TRBV29-1; clone_size: -; j_call: TRBJ2-1; cdr3_nt: TGCAGCTCAGGATCGACCGGGGCATACAATGAGCAGTTCTTC; cdr3_aa: CSSGSTGAYNEQFF
cdr3_length: 15; d_call: TRBD2; v_call: TRBV6-2/TRBV6-3; clone_size: few; j_call: TRBJ2-5; cdr3_nt: TGTGCCAGCACGGGGGGACTAGCGGAACAAGAGACCCAGTACTTC; cdr3_aa: CASTGGLAEQETQYF
cdr3_length: 14; d_call: -; v_call: TRBV25-1; clone_size: -; j_call: TRBJ2-1; cdr3_nt: TGTGCCAGCAGCACGCCCGTATTGTACAATGAGCAGTTCTTC; cdr3_aa: CASSTPVLYNEQFF
cdr3_length: 16; d_call: TRBD1; v_call: TRBV6-2/TRBV6-3; clone_size: -; j_call: TRBJ1-1; cdr3_nt: TGTGCCAGCAGACTTTTCGACAGGGGCAGGAACACTGAAGCTTTCTTT; cdr3_aa: CASRLFDRGRNTEAFF
cdr3_length: 17; d_call: TRBD2; v_call: TRBV11-2; clone_size: many; j_call: TRBJ2-1; cdr3_nt: TGTGCCAGCAGCTTAGAGACCGGGACTAGTGGCGCCAATGAGCAGTTCTTC; cdr3_aa: CASSLETGTSGANEQFF
cdr3_length: 13; d_call: -; v_call: TRBV7-3; clone_size: few; j_call: TRBJ2-3; cdr3_nt: TGTGCCAGCAGCAACTTGGGTGGGGATACGCAGTATTTT; cdr3_aa: CASSNLGGDTQYF
cdr3_length: 14; d_call: -; v_call: TRBV29-1; clone_size: few; j_call: TRBJ2-7; cdr3_nt: TGCAGCGTCGCGCCGTTAGGACAGTCCTACGAGCAGTACTTC; cdr3_aa: CSVAPLGQSYEQYF
cdr3_length: 12; d_call: -; v_call: TRBV20-1; clone_size: many; j_call: TRBJ2-7; cdr3_nt: TGCAGTGCTAGTGGACAGCCTCCAGAGCAGTACTTC; cdr3_aa: CSASGQPPEQYF
cdr3_length: 15; d_call: -; v_call: TRBV27; clone_size: -; j_call: TRBJ2-3; cdr3_nt: TGTGCCAGCAGTCCTCGGGTGGGCGGCACAGATACGCAGTATTTT; cdr3_aa: CASSPRVGGTDTQYF
cdr3_length: 15; d_call: TRBD1; v_call: TRBV4-1; clone_size: -; j_call: TRBJ1-1; cdr3_nt: TGCGCCAGCAGCCAAGGTCCGACAGGGGACACTGAAGCTTTCTTT; cdr3_aa: CASSQGPTGDTEAFF
cdr3_length: 16; d_call: -; v_call: TRBV5-1; clone_size: many; j_call: TRBJ2-4; cdr3_nt: TGCGCCAGCAGCCCGGAAATAAGAGGAGCCAAAAACATTCAGTACTTC; cdr3_aa: CASSPEIRGAKNIQYF
cdr3_length: 13; d_call: -; v_call: TRBV27; clone_size: few; j_call: TRBJ2-1; cdr3_nt: TGTGCCAGCAGTCGGGACGCTTACAATGAGCAGTTCTTC; cdr3_aa: CASSRDAYNEQFF
cdr3_length: 15; d_call: TRBD1; v_call: TRBV4-1; clone_size: few; j_call: TRBJ2-3; cdr3_nt: TGCGCCAGCAGCCTCCGGGACAGCAATACAGATACGCAGTATTTT; cdr3_aa: CASSLRDSNTDTQYF
cdr3_length: 17; d_call: TRBD1; v_call: TRBV9; clone_size: few; j_call: TRBJ2-1; cdr3_nt: TGTGCCAGCAGCGTAGATTCAGGACAGGGACCCTACAATGAGCAGTTCTTC; cdr3_aa: CASSVDSGQGPYNEQFF
cdr3_length: 15; d_call: -; v_call: TRBV28; clone_size: many; j_call: TRBJ2-2; cdr3_nt: TGTGCCAGTCTCTACGGGGGGCGGCACACCGGGGAGCTGTTTTTT; cdr3_aa: CASLYGGRHTGELFF
cdr3_length: 14; d_call: TRBD1; v_call: TRBV12-3/TRBV12-4; clone_size: many; j_call: TRBJ1-2; cdr3_nt: TGTGCCAGCAGTTTTGGTACAGGGGTAGTTGGCTACACCTTC; cdr3_aa: CASSFGTGVVGYTF
cdr3_length: 15; d_call: TRBD2; v_call: TRBV4-3; clone_size: few; j_call: TRBJ2-3; cdr3_nt: TGCGCCAGCAGCCAAGAACTAGCGGCCACAGATACGCAGTATTTT; cdr3_aa: CASSQELAATDTQYF
cdr3_length: 16; d_call: -; v_call: TRBV11-2; clone_size: many; j_call: TRBJ2-7; cdr3_nt: TGTGCCAGCAGCTTAGGTGGGAGGATTAGCTCCTACGAGCAGTACTTC; cdr3_aa: CASSLGGRISSYEQYF
cdr3_length: 16; d_call: -; v_call: TRBV27; clone_size: few; j_call: TRBJ2-7; cdr3_nt: TGTGCCAGCAGTTTATCGAGCTCCGCCCCCTACTACGAGCAGTACTTC; cdr3_aa: CASSLSSSAPYYEQYF
cdr3_length: 16; d_call: TRBD2; v_call: TRBV30; clone_size: -; j_call: TRBJ2-7; cdr3_nt: TGTGCCTGGAGGAAAGTAAGCGGGAGCCCCCCCTACGAGCAGTACTTC; cdr3_aa: CAWRKVSGSPPYEQYF
cdr3_length: 13; d_call: -; v_call: TRBV6-5; clone_size: many; j_call: TRBJ1-4; cdr3_nt: TGTGCCAGCAGTTACAGGGAGAGGTCTAAACTGTTTTTT; cdr3_aa: CASSYRERSKLFF